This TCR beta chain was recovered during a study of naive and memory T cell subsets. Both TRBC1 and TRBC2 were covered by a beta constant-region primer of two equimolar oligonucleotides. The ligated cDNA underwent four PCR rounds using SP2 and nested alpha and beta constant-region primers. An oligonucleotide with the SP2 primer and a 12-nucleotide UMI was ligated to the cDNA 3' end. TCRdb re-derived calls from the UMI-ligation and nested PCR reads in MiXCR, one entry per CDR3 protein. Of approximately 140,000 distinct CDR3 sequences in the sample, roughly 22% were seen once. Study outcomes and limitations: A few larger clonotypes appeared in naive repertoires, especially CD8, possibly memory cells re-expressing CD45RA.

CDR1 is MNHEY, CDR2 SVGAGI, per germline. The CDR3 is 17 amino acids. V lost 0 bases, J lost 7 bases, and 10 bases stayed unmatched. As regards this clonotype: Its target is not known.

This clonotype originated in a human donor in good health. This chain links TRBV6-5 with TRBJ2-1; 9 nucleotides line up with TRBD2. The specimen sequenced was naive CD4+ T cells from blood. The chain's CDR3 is CASSYSTASGILNEQFF. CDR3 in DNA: TGTGCCAGCAGTTACTCGACTGCTAGCGGGATACTTAATGAGCAGTTCTTC.